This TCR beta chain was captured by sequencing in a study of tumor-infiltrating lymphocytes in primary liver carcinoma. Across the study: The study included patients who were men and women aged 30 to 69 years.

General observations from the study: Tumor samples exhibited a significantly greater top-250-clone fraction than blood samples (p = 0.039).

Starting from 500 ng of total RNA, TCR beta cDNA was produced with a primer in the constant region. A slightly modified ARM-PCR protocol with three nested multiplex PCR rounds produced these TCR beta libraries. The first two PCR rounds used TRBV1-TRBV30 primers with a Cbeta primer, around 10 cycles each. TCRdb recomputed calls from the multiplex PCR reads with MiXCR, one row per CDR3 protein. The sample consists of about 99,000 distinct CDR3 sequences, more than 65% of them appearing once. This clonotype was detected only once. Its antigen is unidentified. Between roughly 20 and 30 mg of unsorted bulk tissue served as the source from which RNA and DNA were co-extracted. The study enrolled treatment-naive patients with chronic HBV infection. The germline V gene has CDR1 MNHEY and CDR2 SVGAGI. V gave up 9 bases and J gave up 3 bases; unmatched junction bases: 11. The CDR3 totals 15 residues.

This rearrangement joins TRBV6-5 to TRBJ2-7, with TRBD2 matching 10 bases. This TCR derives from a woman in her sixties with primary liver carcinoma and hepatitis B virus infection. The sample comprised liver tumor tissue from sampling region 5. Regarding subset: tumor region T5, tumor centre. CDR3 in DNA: TGTGCCAGGAACGCGGCAGCGGGAGGGTACTACGAGCAGTACTTC. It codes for CARNAAAGGYYEQYF.